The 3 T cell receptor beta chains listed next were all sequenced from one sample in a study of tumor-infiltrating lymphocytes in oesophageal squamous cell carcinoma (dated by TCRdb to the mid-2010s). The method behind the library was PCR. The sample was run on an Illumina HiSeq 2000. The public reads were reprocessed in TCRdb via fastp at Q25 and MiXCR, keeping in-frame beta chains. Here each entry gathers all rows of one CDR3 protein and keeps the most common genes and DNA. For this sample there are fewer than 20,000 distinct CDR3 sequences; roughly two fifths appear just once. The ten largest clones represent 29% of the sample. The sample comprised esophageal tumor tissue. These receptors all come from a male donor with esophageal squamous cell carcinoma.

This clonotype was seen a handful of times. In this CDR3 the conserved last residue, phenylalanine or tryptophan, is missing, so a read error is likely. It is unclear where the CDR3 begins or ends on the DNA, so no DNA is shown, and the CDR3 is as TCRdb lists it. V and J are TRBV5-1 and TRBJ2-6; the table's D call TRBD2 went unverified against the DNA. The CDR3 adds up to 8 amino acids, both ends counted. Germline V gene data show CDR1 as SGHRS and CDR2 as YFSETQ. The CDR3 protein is CASSPLTS.

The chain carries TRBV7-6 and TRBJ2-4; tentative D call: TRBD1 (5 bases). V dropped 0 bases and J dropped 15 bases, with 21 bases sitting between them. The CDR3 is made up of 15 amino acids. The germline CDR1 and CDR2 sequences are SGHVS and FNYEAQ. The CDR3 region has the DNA TGTGCCAGCAGCTTAGCGCAAGGGGTCCCTCTAAAACTGTACTTC. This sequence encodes CASSLAQGVPLKLYF.

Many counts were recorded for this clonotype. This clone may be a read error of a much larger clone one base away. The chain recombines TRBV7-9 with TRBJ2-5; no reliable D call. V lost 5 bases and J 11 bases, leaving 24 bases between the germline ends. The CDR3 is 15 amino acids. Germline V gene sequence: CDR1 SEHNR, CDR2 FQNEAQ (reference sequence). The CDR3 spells CASSRVGPQVHEQYF. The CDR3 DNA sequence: TGTGCCAGCAGCCGGGTTGGGCCCCAGGTCCATGAGCAGTACTTC.